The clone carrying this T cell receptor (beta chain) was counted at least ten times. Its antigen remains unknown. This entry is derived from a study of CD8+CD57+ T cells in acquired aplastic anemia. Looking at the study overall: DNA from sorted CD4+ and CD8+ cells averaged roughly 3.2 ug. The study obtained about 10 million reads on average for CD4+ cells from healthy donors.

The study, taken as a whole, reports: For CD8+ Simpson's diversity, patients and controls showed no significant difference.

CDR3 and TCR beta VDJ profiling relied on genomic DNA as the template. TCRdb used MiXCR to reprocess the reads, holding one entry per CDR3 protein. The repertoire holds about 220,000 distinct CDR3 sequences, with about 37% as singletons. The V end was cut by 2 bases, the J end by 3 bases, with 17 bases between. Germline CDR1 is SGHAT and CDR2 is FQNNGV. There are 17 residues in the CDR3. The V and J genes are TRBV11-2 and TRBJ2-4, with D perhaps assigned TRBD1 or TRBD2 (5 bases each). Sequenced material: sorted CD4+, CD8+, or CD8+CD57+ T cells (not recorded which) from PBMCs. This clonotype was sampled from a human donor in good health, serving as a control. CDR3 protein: CASSLYEQGRGKNIQYF. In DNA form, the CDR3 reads TGTGCCAGCAGCTTATACGAGCAGGGACGCGGCAAAAACATTCAGTACTTC.